The entry that follows covers one T cell receptor (beta chain) sequence. Each PCR contained spiked-in synthetic TCR analog templates. Sequencing was performed with immunoSEQ multiplex PCR; in TCRdb, only in-frame clones are kept and a portion is missing. The sample shows about 76,000 clones, 80% to 95% of them seen only once. Germline CDR1 MNHEY, CDR2 SMNVEV (reference sequence). Trimming took off 0 bases at V and 7 bases at J, with 10 bases between the two ends. The CDR3 runs to 13 residues. This entry comes from a study of PD-L1 blockade in urothelial cancer. Study overall: Intravenous atezolizumab, 1,200 mg every 3 weeks, was begun by patients around 2014. Males with urothelial cancer arising in the bladder constituted most of the 29 patients.

Specified time point: peripheral blood 6 weeks after treatment start. A total of 1 to 8 samples per patient were collected pretreatment and on-treatment. The specimen was PBMCs, collected around atezolizumab (anti-PD-L1) treatment. V is TRBV27 and J is TRBJ2-7, with D tentatively TRBD2 (5 bases). The clonotype originates from an elderly woman with urothelial cancer. The CDR3 loop is CASSLSRSGEQYF. The CDR3 DNA sequence: TGTGCCAGCAGTTTATCGCGTTCGGGAGAGCAGTACTTC.